This T cell receptor beta chain is drawn from a study of beta chain features in type 1 diabetes. Study-level points and caveats: Overrepresentation of cells with high TCR expression could result from cDNA sequencing.

The CDR3 spans 14 residues. Germline values: CDR1 SGHDN, CDR2 FVKESK. Trimming removed 0 bases at V and 4 bases at J, with 9 bases between. As concerns this clone: What it binds is unknown.

The authors reverse transcribed all of the isolated RNA, so sequencing captured expressed TCRB transcripts. The data were produced by immunoSEQ multiplex PCR, yet TCRdb's version contains in-frame clones alone and is incomplete. The sample consists of roughly 610,000 clones, around 16% of them appearing once. The sample comprised naive CD4+ T cells from blood. The sequence was obtained from a man aged 18 to 29 in good health. This chain connects TRBV14 to TRBJ1-2; D is perhaps TRBD1 (5 bases). The chain's CDR3 is CASSQDEGIYGYTF. CDR3 bases: TGTGCCAGCAGCCAAGATGAGGGGATCTATGGCTACACCTTC. Using reference TRBV14 and TRBJ1-2 for the parts outside the CDR3, the full variable domain is EAGVTQFPSHSVIEKGQTVTLRCDPISGHDNLYWYRRVMGKEIKFLLHFVKESKQDESGMPNNRFLAERTGGTYSTLKVQPAELEDSGVYFCASSQDEGIYGYTFGSGTRLTVV.